This TCR beta chain was retrieved from a study of cytomegalovirus exposure and HLA in healthy donors. PCR involved 60 Vbeta and 13 Jbeta primers. The table came from immunoSEQ multiplex PCR; TCRdb's copy has only in-frame clones and leaves some out. The table records about 86,000 clones, roughly 72% of them present only once. Notes on the study in general: Prediction of most subjects' HLA-A and HLA-B alleles by TCR beta sequences was reportedly accurate.

Turning to this clone: Its specificity is not known.

CDR1 and CDR2 from the germline V gene are SQVTM and ANQGSEA. The CDR3 loop spans 14 amino acids. Trimming cost V 7 bases and J 4 bases; bases outside gene matches: 9. J is TRBJ2-7 and V is TRBV29-1; TRBD1 agrees at 11 bases. Specimen: PBMCs. The sequence was collected from a woman between 45 and 60 years old in good health and CMV-seropositive. The chain's CDR3 is CSAQGGTGGYEQYF. The CDR3 DNA reads as TGCAGCGCCCAAGGAGGGACAGGGGGATACGAGCAGTACTTC.